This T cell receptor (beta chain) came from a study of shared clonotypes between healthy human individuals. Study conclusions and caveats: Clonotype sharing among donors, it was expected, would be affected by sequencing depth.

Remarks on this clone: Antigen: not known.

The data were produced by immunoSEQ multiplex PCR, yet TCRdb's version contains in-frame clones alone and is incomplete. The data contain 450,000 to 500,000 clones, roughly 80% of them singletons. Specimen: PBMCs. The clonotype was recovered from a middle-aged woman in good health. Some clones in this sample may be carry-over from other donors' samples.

CDR3 coding DNA: TGTGCCAGCAGCTTAGGAATATACAGGGGCCCGGGCAATCAGCCCCAGCATTTT. It specifies CASSLGIYRGPGNQPQHF. The chain carries TRBV11-3 and TRBJ1-5, with 7 bases that match TRBD1. This CDR3 is 18 amino acids long. Germline assignment: CDR1 SGHNT and CDR2 YENEEA. V lost 1 base, J lost 2 bases, and 11 bases stayed unmatched.